Below are 6 T cell receptor beta chains sequenced from a single sample in a study of T cell clusters in autoimmune cytopenias (dated by TCRdb to between 2017 and 2020). Each sample's TRB amplification started from roughly 240 ng of peripheral blood genomic DNA, which corresponds to tens of thousands of genome equivalents. Data came from an Illumina MiSeq. Multiplex PCR with a touch-down protocol amplified TRB rearrangements, with the TRB-A and TRB-B primer pools combined in a single tube. TCRdb reprocessed the reads, reporting each CDR3 protein sequence once and no DNA. This sample's table contains about 3,900 distinct CDR3 sequences. Together, the top ten hold roughly an eighth of the sample. The sequenced sample consisted of peripheral blood. The receptors stem from a human donor with an autoimmune cytopenia or autoimmune hepatitis (not recorded which).

In terms of frequency, this clonotype is medium-sized (0.01 to 0.1%). The rearrangement links TRBV29-1 to TRBJ1-1; TCRdb calls TRBD1, which cannot be checked without DNA. CDR1 SQVTM and CDR2 ANQGSEA come from the germline V gene. The CDR3 totals 15 residues. This chain's CDR3 is CSHRTGGAPSTEAFF.

V is TRBV28 and J is TRBJ2-2. The CDR3 is 13 residues long. Per germline, CDR1 MDHEN and CDR2 SYDVKM. CDR3 sequence reads: CASSRQNTGELFF.

CDR3 residues: CASSTTGSRAFF. The chain carries TRBV19 and TRBJ1-1; TCRdb lists TRBD1, though no DNA is available to test this call. The CDR3 sequence is 12 residues long. Germline assignment: CDR1 LNHDA and CDR2 SQIVND (reference sequence).

This chain uses TRBV20-1 with TRBJ1-2; TCRdb names TRBD1, which stays unverified in the absence of DNA. CDR1 is DFQATT and CDR2 is SNEGSKA in the germline V gene (reference sequence). CDR3 length: 11 residues. CDR3 sequence: CSDGQSSGYTF.

The rearrangement links TRBV7-6 to TRBJ1-5; TCRdb outputs TRBD1, but without DNA this stays unchecked. The CDR3 is made up of 16 amino acids. The germline CDR1 and CDR2 sequences are SGHVS and FNYEAQ. The CDR3 here is CASSLNGQGALQPQHF.

This clonotype registers medium-sized (0.01 to 0.1%) by frequency. J is TRBJ2-1 and V is TRBV18; TCRdb lists TRBD2, though no DNA is available to test this call. Germline values: CDR1 KGHSH, CDR2 LQKENI. The CDR3 is 12 residues long. CDR3 region: CASSPTSFEQFF.